Listed below are T cell receptor beta chains from one sample, sequenced in a study of identifying expanded T cells in peripheral blood. Using immunoSEQ multiplex PCR, the repertoire was profiled, and TCRdb retains in-frame clones only, with some absent. The repertoire holds over 80,000 clones, with about 90% as singletons. The sequencing sample was made of blood. These receptors originate from a person aged 18-70 years in good health. Each CDR3 is given with its conserved first and last residue. The D gene is left open where the match is weak. Rows may omit the clone size; those that give it use once, few, many or a size class.

v_gene	j_gene	d_gene	abundance	CDR3nt	CDR3aa
TRBV6-5	TRBJ1-2	NA	NA	TGTGCCAGCAGTTCCTCTGTCGGAGACTATGGCTACACCTTC	CASSSSVGDYGYTF
TRBV2	TRBJ2-7	NA	once	TGTGCCAGCAGTGACAGCGAGCAGTACTTC	CASSDSEQYF
TRBV7-2	TRBJ2-1	NA	NA	TGTGCCAGCAGCCTCAGCGCGGAGTTACGGCTTGAGCAGTTCTTC	CASSLSAELRLEQFF
TRBV27	TRBJ1-4	NA	NA	TGTGCCAGCAGTTTGTCGGGGCCTAATGAAAAACTGTTTTTT	CASSLSGPNEKLFF
TRBV6-6	TRBJ1-5	NA	NA	TGTGCCAGCAGTTACTCGATTGGGCCCCAGCATTTT	CASSYSIGPQHF
TRBV10-3	TRBJ2-1	TRBD1	NA	TGTGCCATCAGTGACCCCGGACAGGTGAATTACAATGAGCAGTTCTTC	CAISDPGQVNYNEQFF
TRBV5-4	TRBJ1-2	NA	NA	TGTGCCAGCAGCTCAGCAGGGCCGGACTGGGGCTTGTCGCGGGGCTACACCTTC	CASSSAGPDWGLSRGYTF
TRBV7-2	TRBJ2-3	NA	many	TGTGCCAGCAGCGACAAGACGACCTTTGGCAGGGGTCAGGATACGCAGTATTTT	CASSDKTTFGRGQDTQYF
TRBV25-1	TRBJ1-2	NA	NA	TGTGCCAGCAGTTTTCCCGGGGGTGACCGCTACACCTTC	CASSFPGGDRYTF
TRBV10-3	TRBJ1-1	NA	NA	TGTGCCATCAGTGGGACCTCCCGGGGGAGGACTGAAGCTTTCTTT	CAISGTSRGRTEAFF
TRBV30	TRBJ1-6	NA	NA	TGTGCCTGGAGAGCAAGGCCTAATTCACCCCTCCACTTT	CAWRARPNSPLHF
TRBV7-9	TRBJ1-1	TRBD1	NA	TGTGCCAGCAGGCCTCGGGACAGTAGTGGAGGAGCTTTCTTT	CASRPRDSSGGAFF
TRBV7-9	TRBJ1-1	TRBD1	NA	TGTGCCAGCAGCTTCCAGACAGGGGGCATTACTGAAGCTTTCTTT	CASSFQTGGITEAFF
TRBV5-1	TRBJ1-1	NA	NA	TGCGCCAGCAGCTTGGAAGGGGGATGGGACACTGAAGCTTTCTTT	CASSLEGGWDTEAFF
TRBV4-1	TRBJ1-4	NA	few	TGCGCCAGCAGCCGAACACGGCTCGACGGCGGAAAACTGTTTTTT	CASSRTRLDGGKLFF
TRBV6-6	TRBJ1-1	NA	NA	TGTGCCAGCAGTTACTCGTTTGGGATGAACACTGAAGCTTTCTTT	CASSYSFGMNTEAFF
TRBV7-9	TRBJ2-2	NA	NA	TGTGCCAGCAGCCAGAGACAGGCGAACACCGGGGAGCTGTTTTTT	CASSQRQANTGELFF
TRBV15	TRBJ2-3	TRBD2	NA	TGTGCCACCAGCAGAGAGTCGGGGGGGGGCACAGATACGCAGTATTTT	CATSRESGGGTDTQYF
TRBV2	TRBJ1-1	TRBD1	few	TGTGCCAGCAACCGAGGGACAGGGGGAATCCGCACTGAAGCTTTCTTT	CASNRGTGGIRTEAFF
TRBV15	TRBJ2-1	NA	NA	TGTGCCACCAGCAGAGATCGTCTGGGCGGGGTCCTCGGGGAGCAGTTCTTC	CATSRDRLGGVLGEQFF
TRBV6-5	TRBJ1-5	NA	NA	TGTGCCAGCAGTTACGGGAGAAATAACAATCAGCCCCAGCATTTT	CASSYGRNNNQPQHF
TRBV6-5	TRBJ1-3	NA	NA	TGTGCCAGCAGTTACTCGCCGGGATTCTCTGGAAACACCATATATTTT	CASSYSPGFSGNTIYF
TRBV5-5	TRBJ2-3	TRBD1	few	TGTGCCAGCAGCAAGGGACAGGACACAGATACGCAGTATTTT	CASSKGQDTDTQYF
TRBV25-1	TRBJ1-4	NA	NA	TGTGCCAGCAGTGATAACTGGTCAACTAATGAAAAACTGTTTTTT	CASSDNWSTNEKLFF
TRBV6-1	TRBJ2-7	NA	NA	TGTGCCAGCAGGGGACCCGGCGTATACGAGCAGTACTTC	CASRGPGVYEQYF
TRBV5-1	TRBJ2-5	NA	NA	TGCGCCAGCAGCTTGGCCGGTTCCCTAGGGGAGACCCAGTACTTC	CASSLAGSLGETQYF
TRBV15	TRBJ2-1	TRBD1	NA	TGTGCCACCAGCAGAGAGGGGACAGGGGTCTACAATGAGCAGTTCTTC	CATSREGTGVYNEQFF
TRBV29-1	TRBJ2-1	NA	NA	TGCAGCGCCGGAGGGGGTCAAGAGGACAATGAGCAGTTCTTC	CSAGGGQEDNEQFF
TRBV10-2	TRBJ1-5	TRBD1	medium-sized	TGCGCCAGCAGTGAGTTAATCTCCCGCCGGGACAGCCTACTTAGCAATCAGCCCCAGCATTTT	CASSELISRRDSLLSNQPQHF
TRBV7-9	TRBJ2-3	TRBD1	NA	TGTGCCAGCAGCCCACCGGCACAGGGGGTTGATACGCAGTATTTT	CASSPPAQGVDTQYF
TRBV30	TRBJ2-3	NA	NA	TGTGCCTGGAGTGTTAGACCCACTAGCACAGATACGCAGTATTTT	CAWSVRPTSTDTQYF
TRBV19	TRBJ1-1	NA	NA	TGTGCCAGTATAGGGACCCATACACCGAACACTGAAGCTTTCTTT	CASIGTHTPNTEAFF
TRBV6-6	TRBJ1-2	NA	NA	TGTGCCAGCAGCCCAAATTCGGGGGAAGGCTACACCTTC	CASSPNSGEGYTF
TRBV5-6	TRBJ2-7	NA	NA	TGTGCCAGCAGCTTGGGTAGTGCCTACGAGCAGTACTTC	CASSLGSAYEQYF
TRBV19	TRBJ2-3	TRBD2	NA	TGTGCCAGTTTCCCCCGGGGGGAGGGAGATACGCAGTATTTT	CASFPRGEGDTQYF
TRBV11-2	TRBJ2-7	NA	NA	TGTGCCAGCAGCGGCCTTGGTTCGTACTACGAGCAGTACTTC	CASSGLGSYYEQYF
TRBV5-5	TRBJ1-6	NA	once	TGTGCCAGCAGCTTGGATGTGCTATCACCCCTCCACTTT	CASSLDVLSPLHF
TRBV7-2	TRBJ2-1	NA	NA	TGTGCCAGCAGTTCCTCGGGCGTTCAGCAGTTCTTC	CASSSSGVQQFF
TRBV6-1	TRBJ1-2	NA	NA	TGTGCCAGCAGTGACCCAGGGGTTAACTATGGCTACACCTTC	CASSDPGVNYGYTF
TRBV2	TRBJ2-3	TRBD1	NA	TGTGCCAGCATTCTGGACAGGGGAACAGATACGCAGTATTTT	CASILDRGTDTQYF
TRBV30	TRBJ2-3	TRBD1	NA	TGTGCCTGGAGTCGGGACAGGGTGGATACGCAGTATTTT	CAWSRDRVDTQYF
TRBV21-1	TRBJ1-1	NA	NA	TGTGCCAGCAGCAAAGAAGGGTACAGGGGGATTAACACTGAAGCTTTCTTT	CASSKEGYRGINTEAFF
TRBV7-8	TRBJ1-6	TRBD1	few	TGTGCCAGCAGCTTAGCCGGGACAGGGGGCTCACCCCTCCACTTT	CASSLAGTGGSPLHF
TRBV19	TRBJ1-2	NA	once	TGTGCCAGTTACACCTACTCGTCGTGGAGCTATGGCTACACCTTC	CASYTYSSWSYGYTF
TRBV9	TRBJ1-3	NA	NA	TGTGCCAGCAGCGTAGGCACAGGGGGAAACACCATATATTTT	CASSVGTGGNTIYF
TRBV9	TRBJ2-5	NA	NA	TGTGCCAGCAGCGTAGGCTCGCTCGGTCGGGAGACCCAGTACTTC	CASSVGSLGRETQYF
TRBV27	TRBJ1-1	NA	NA	TGTGCCAGCAGTTTATCGACGGGAAGACTGAACACTGAAGCTTTCTTT	CASSLSTGRLNTEAFF
TRBV6-5	TRBJ2-3	NA	NA	TGTGCCAGCCGAGGGCGGGACCGCACAGATACGCAGTATTTT	CASRGRDRTDTQYF
TRBV5-4	TRBJ1-2	TRBD1	NA	TGTGCCAGCAGCTTGGTACGAGGGGGGACAGACCTTTATGGCTACACCTTC	CASSLVRGGTDLYGYTF
TRBV4-3	TRBJ1-2	NA	once	TGCGCCAGCAGCCAAGAGGTCAGGGCAAACCCAGGCTACACCTTC	CASSQEVRANPGYTF
TRBV2	TRBJ1-4	NA	NA	TGTGCCAGCAGCCCTGGACTGAGGAAGGGTGAAAAACTGTTTTTT	CASSPGLRKGEKLFF
TRBV7-9	TRBJ2-7	NA	NA	TGTGCCAGCATGGACAGTGCTACTTACGAGCAGTACTTC	CASMDSATYEQYF
TRBV9	TRBJ1-2	NA	NA	TGTGCCAGCAGCGTAGAACGGACAGACAACTATGGCTACACCTTC	CASSVERTDNYGYTF
TRBV6-5	TRBJ2-7	NA	NA	TGTGCCAGCAGTTATGACGGACTCCTCGGGCAGTACTTC	CASSYDGLLGQYF
TRBV7-2	TRBJ1-3	NA	once	TGTGCCAGCACTTGGAAGCCACTGCGGAGAAACACCATATATTTT	CASTWKPLRRNTIYF